This T cell receptor (beta chain) is drawn from a study of cytomegalovirus exposure and HLA in healthy donors. PCR primers comprised 60 Vbeta and 13 Jbeta primers. Here immunoSEQ multiplex PCR was the method, and the copy in TCRdb shows in-frame clones only, minus some. The sample has 60,000 to 80,000 clones; roughly 84% are singletons. Turning to this clone: No antigen is known for it. Other nucleotide sequences from this sample produce the same CDR3.

CDR1 MNHNY and CDR2 SVGAGI come from the germline V gene (reference sequence). V trimming: 2 bases; J trimming: 4 bases; junction bases outside the gene matches: 2. This CDR3 contains 15 residues. General study findings and limits: The study flagged about 150 TCR beta chains as cytomegalovirus-associated. When a later analysis was performed, an Asian-associated ancestry cluster reportedly had fewer N-insertions than the approximately 690-donor mean.

The sequence came from a woman aged 25 to 39 in good health and CMV-seronegative. The rearrangement links TRBV6-6 to TRBJ2-1, with 10 bases lining up with TRBD2. The specimen was PBMCs. CDR3 DNA sequence: TGTGCCAGCAGTTACCAAGCGGGAGGGTACAATGAGCAGTTCTTC. It yields the protein CASSYQAGGYNEQFF.